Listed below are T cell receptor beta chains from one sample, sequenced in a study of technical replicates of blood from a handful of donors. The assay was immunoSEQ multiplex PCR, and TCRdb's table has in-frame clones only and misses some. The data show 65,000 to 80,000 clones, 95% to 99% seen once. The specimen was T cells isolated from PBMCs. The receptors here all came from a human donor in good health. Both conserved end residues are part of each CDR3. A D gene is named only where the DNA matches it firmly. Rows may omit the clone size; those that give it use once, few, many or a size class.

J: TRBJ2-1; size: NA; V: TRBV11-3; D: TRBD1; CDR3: CASSLTGGHYNEQFF; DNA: TGTGCCAGCAGCTTGACAGGGGGCCACTACAATGAGCAGTTCTTC
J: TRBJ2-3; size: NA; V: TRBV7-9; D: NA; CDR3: CASSLQFQPRTTPLDTQYF; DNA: TGTGCCAGCAGCTTACAGTTTCAACCCCGGACTACACCGTTAGATACGCAGTATTTT
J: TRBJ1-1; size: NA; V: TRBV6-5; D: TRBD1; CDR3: CASGPTGDTEAFF; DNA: TGTGCCAGCGGACCTACAGGGGACACTGAAGCTTTCTTT
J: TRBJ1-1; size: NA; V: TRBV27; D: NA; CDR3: CASRPQRLNTEAFF; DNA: TGTGCCAGCAGGCCGCAGAGGTTGAACACTGAAGCTTTCTTT
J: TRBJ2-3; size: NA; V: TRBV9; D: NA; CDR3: CASSPSGGIVTDTQYF; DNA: TGTGCCAGCAGCCCCTCTGGAGGGATAGTCACAGATACGCAGTATTTT
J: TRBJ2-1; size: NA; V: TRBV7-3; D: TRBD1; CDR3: CASSLGTDEQFF; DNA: TGTGCCAGCAGCCTTGGGACAGACGAGCAGTTCTTC
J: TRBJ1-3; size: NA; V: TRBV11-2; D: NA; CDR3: CASSLDRSYSGNTIYF; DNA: TGTGCCAGCAGCTTAGATCGGAGCTACTCTGGAAACACCATATATTTT
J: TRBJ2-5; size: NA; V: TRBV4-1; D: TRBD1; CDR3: CASSLATGDQETQYF; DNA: TGCGCCAGCAGCCTTGCAACAGGGGATCAAGAGACCCAGTACTTC
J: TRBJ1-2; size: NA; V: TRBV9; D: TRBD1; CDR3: CASSVGDRGFYGYTF; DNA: TGTGCCAGCAGCGTAGGGGACAGGGGTTTCTATGGCTACACCTTC
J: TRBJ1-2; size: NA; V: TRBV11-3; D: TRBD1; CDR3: CASSAGGYGYTF; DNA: TGTGCCAGCAGCGCAGGGGGCTATGGCTACACCTTC
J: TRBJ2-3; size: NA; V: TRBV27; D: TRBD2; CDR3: CASSPSGDTQYF; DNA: TGTGCCAGCAGCCCTAGCGGAGATACGCAGTATTTT
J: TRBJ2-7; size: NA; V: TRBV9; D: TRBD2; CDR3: CASSEGLVDYEQYF; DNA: TGTGCCAGCAGCGAAGGACTAGTAGACTACGAGCAGTACTTC
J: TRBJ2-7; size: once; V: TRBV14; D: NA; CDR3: CASSRATGLFYEQYF; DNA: TGTGCCAGCAGCCGCGCGACAGGTCTCTTCTACGAGCAGTACTTC
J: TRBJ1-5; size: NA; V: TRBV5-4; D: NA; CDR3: CASSLLGPQHF; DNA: TGTGCCAGCAGCTTGCTCGGGCCCCAGCATTTT
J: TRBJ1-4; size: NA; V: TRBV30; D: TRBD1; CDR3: CAWSVRGVSEKLFF; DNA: TGTGCCTGGAGTGTCAGGGGGGTCAGCGAAAAACTGTTTTTT
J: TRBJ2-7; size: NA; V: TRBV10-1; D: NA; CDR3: CASSDRRQAEQYF; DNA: TGCGCCAGCAGCGATAGGCGACAGGCCGAGCAGTACTTC
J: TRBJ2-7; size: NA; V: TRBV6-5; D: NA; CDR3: CASTAEASYEQYF; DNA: TGTGCCAGCACAGCGGAGGCCTCCTACGAGCAGTACTTC
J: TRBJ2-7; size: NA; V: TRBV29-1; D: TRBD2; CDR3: CSAVIAGVRYEQYF; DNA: TGCAGCGCCGTAATAGCGGGAGTAAGGTACGAGCAGTACTTC
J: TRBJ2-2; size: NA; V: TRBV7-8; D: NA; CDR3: CASSPTAGLYTGELFF; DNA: TGTGCCAGCAGCCCAACAGCCGGACTATACACCGGGGAGCTGTTTTTT
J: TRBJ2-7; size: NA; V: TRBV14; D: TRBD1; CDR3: CASSQAGQGSNEQYF; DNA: TGTGCCAGCAGCCAAGCGGGACAGGGGTCAAACGAGCAGTACTTC
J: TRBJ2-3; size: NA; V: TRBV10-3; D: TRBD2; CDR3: CAISESKREIPDTQYF; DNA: TGTGCCATCAGTGAGTCCAAGCGGGAGATCCCGGATACGCAGTATTTT
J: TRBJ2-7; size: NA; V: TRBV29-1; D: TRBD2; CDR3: CSAQLAGVGEQYF; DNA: TGCAGCGCCCAACTAGCGGGAGTGGGCGAGCAGTACTTC
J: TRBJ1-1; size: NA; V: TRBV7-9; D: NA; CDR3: CASSETRDIEDAFF; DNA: TGTGCCAGCAGCGAGACCCGGGACATCGAGGACGCTTTCTTT
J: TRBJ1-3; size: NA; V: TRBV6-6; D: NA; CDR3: CASSYNGQPGNTIYF; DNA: TGTGCCAGCAGTTACAATGGACAGCCCGGAAACACCATATATTTT
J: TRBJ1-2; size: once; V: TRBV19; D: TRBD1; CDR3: CASSMTGNYGYTF; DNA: TGTGCCAGTAGTATGACAGGGAACTATGGCTACACCTTC
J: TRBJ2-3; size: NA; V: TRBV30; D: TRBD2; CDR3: CAWSVAGGDTQYF; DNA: TGTGCCTGGAGTGTCGCGGGAGGGGATACGCAGTATTTT
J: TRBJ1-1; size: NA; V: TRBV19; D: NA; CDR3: CASSFTGDTEAFF; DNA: TGTGCCAGTAGTTTCACCGGGGACACTGAAGCTTTCTTT
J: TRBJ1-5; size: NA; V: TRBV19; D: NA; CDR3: CASSIWNSSNQPQHF; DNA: TGTGCCAGTAGTATCTGGAACAGTAGCAATCAGCCCCAGCATTTT
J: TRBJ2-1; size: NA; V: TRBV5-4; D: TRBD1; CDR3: CASSLPRDSYNEQFF; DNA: TGTGCCAGCAGCTTACCTCGGGACAGCTACAATGAGCAGTTCTTC
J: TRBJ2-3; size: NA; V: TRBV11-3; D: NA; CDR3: CASSGWASSTDTQYF; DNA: TGTGCCAGCAGTGGGTGGGCCTCTAGCACAGATACGCAGTATTTT
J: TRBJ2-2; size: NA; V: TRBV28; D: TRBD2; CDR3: CASSLLAGSTGELFF; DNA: TGTGCCAGCAGTTTACTAGCGGGCTCCACCGGGGAGCTGTTTTTT
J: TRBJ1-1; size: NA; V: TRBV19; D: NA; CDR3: CASSIDYRANEAFF; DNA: TGTGCCAGTAGTATAGACTACAGGGCAAATGAAGCTTTCTTT
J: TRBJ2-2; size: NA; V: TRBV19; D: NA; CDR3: CASLPYNTGELFF; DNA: TGTGCCAGTCTACCATATAACACCGGGGAGCTGTTTTTT
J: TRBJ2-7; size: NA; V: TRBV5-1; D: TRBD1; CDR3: CASSKPGQGTPNYEQYF; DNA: TGCGCCAGCAGCAAACCGGGACAGGGGACACCGAACTACGAGCAGTACTTC
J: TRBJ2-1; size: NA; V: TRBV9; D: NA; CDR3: CASSLTDYVPSSYNEQFF; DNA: TGTGCCAGCAGCCTTACGGACTACGTACCGAGCTCCTACAATGAGCAGTTCTTC
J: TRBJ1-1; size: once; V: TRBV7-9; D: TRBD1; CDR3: CASSPQGARNTEAFF; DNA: TGTGCCAGCAGCCCACAGGGGGCGAGAAACACTGAAGCTTTCTTT
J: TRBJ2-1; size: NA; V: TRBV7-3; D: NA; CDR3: CASSLGGHTYNEQFF; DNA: TGTGCCAGCAGCTTAGGGGGACATACCTACAATGAGCAGTTCTTC
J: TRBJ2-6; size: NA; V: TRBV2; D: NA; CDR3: CASSDESVLATGANVLTF; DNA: TGTGCCAGCAGTGATGAATCGGTACTAGCTACTGGGGCCAACGTCCTGACTTTC
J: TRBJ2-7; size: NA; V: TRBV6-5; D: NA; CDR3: CASSSTVTISYEQYF; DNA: TGTGCCAGCAGTTCCACAGTGACCATCTCCTACGAGCAGTACTTC
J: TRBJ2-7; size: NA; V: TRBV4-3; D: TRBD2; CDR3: CASSQEPPGLAVSYEQYF; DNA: TGCGCCAGCAGCCAAGAACCCCCGGGACTAGCGGTTAGTTACGAGCAGTACTTC
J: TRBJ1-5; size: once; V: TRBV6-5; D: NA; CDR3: CASSPTGMVNQPQHF; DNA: TGTGCCAGCAGCCCTACAGGGATGGTCAATCAGCCCCAGCATTTT
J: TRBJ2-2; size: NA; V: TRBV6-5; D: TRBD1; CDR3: CASSYGDRVNTGELFF; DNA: TGTGCCAGCAGTTACGGGGACAGGGTAAACACCGGGGAGCTGTTTTTT
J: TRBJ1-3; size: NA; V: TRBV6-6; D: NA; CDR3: CASSADRFSGNTIYF; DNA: TGTGCCAGCAGTGCCGACAGGTTCTCTGGAAACACCATATATTTT
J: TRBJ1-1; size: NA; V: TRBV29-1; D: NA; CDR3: CSVDDMRSTEAFF; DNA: TGCAGCGTTGATGATATGCGGAGCACTGAAGCTTTCTTT
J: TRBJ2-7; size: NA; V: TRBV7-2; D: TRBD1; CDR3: CASSLRAGGSYEQYF; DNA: TGTGCCAGCAGCTTACGGGCAGGGGGCTCCTACGAGCAGTACTTC
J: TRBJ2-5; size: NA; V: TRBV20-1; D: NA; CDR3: CSASRQETQYF; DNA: TGCAGTGCAAGCAGGCAAGAGACCCAGTACTTC
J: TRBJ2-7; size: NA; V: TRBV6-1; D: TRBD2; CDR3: CASRGTSGINEQYF; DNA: TGTGCCAGCAGAGGGACTAGCGGGATCAACGAGCAGTACTTC
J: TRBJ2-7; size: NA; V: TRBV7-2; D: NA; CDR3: CASSAPGVSYDEQYF; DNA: TGTGCCAGCAGCGCCCCAGGGGTAAGCTATGACGAGCAGTACTTC
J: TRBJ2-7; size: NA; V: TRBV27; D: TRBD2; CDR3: CASSLGAGGSEQYF; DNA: TGTGCCAGCAGTTTAGGGGCGGGAGGGAGCGAGCAGTACTTC
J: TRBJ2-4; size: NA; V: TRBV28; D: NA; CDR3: CASSLVQEGNIQYF; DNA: TGTGCCAGCAGTTTGGTCCAGGAGGGAAACATTCAGTACTTC
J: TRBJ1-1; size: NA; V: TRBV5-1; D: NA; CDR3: CASSSNAGEGTEAFF; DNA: TGCGCCAGCAGCTCAAATGCAGGGGAGGGCACTGAAGCTTTCTTT
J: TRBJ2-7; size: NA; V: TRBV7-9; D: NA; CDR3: CATQIGGYSYEQYF; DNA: TGTGCCACCCAAATAGGCGGGTATTCCTACGAGCAGTACTTC